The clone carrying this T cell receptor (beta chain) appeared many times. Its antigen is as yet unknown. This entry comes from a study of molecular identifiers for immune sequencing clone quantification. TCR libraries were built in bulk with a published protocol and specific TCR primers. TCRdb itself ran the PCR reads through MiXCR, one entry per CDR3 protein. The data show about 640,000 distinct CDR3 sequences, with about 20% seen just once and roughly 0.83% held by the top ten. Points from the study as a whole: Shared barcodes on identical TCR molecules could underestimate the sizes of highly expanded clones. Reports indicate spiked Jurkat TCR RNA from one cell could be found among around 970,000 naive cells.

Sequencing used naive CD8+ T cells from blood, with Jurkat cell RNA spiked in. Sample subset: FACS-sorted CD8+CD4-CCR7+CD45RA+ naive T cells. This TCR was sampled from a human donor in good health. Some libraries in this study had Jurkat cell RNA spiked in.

The CDR3 DNA is TGTGCCAGCAGTGACCGCAACAGGGGGCAAAATCAGCCCCAGCATTTT. Translating gives CASSDRNRGQNQPQHF. The chain combines TRBV12-3 or TRBV12-4 with TRBJ1-5; TRBD1 agrees at 9 bases. This CDR3 spans 16 amino acids. V gave up 5 bases and J gave up 4 bases; unmatched junction bases: 9.